This TCR beta chain was captured in a study of a mutant IDH1 vaccine in newly diagnosed glioma. The CDR3 is 10 residues long. Trimming shortened V by 2 bases and J by 9 bases, and 5 bases separated the two germline ends. Germline V gene sequence: CDR1 SGHNT, CDR2 YYREEE (reference sequence). Time point specified: week 35, safety follow-up. In the vaccine, a single dose held 300 ug of the mutant IDH1 20-mer peptide, along with topical imiquimod. Turning to this clone: Its target is unknown.

Repertoires were generated with immunoSEQ multiplex PCR, while TCRdb's copy carries only in-frame clones and drops some. The sample consists of more than 45,000 clones, around 90% of them appearing once. The TCR was taken from a woman aged 40 to 50 with glioma. This chain connects TRBV5-4 to TRBJ1-2; D is ambiguous. The material sequenced was PBMCs, taken from a glioma patient whose treatment included an IDH1 peptide vaccine. CDR3 residues: CASSFPSYTF. As DNA, the CDR3 is TGTGCCAGCAGCTTTCCGAGCTACACCTTC.